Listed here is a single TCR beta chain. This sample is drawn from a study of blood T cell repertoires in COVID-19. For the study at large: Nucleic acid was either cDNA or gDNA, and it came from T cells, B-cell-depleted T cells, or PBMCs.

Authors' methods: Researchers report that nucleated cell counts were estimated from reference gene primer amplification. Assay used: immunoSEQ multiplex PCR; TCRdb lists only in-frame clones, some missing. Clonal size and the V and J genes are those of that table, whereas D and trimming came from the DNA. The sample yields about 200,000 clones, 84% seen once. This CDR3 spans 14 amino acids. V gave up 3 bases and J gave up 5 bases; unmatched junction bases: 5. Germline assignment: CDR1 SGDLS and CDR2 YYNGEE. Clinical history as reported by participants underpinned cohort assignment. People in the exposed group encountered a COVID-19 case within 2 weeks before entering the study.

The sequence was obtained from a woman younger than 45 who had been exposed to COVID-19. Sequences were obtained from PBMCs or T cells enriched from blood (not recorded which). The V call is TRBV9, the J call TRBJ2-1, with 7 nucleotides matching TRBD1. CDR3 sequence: CASSGRQGHNEQFF. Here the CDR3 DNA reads TGTGCCAGCAGCGGTAGACAGGGACACAATGAGCAGTTCTTC.